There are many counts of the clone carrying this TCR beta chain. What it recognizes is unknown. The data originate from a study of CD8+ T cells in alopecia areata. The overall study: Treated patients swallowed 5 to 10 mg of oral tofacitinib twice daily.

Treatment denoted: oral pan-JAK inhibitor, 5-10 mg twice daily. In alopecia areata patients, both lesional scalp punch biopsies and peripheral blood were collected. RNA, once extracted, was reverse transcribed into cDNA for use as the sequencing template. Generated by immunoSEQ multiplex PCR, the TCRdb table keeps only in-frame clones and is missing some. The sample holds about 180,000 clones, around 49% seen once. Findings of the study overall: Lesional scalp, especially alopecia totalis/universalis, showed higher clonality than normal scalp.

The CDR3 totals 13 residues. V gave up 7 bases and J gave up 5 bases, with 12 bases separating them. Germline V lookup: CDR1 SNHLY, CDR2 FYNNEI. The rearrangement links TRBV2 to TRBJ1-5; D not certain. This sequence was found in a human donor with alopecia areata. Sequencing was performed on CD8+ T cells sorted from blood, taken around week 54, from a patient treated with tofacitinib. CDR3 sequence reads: CASNGLNDQPQHF. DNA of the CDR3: TGTGCCAGCAACGGCCTTAACGATCAGCCCCAGCATTTT.